One sample yielded the 16 T cell receptor beta chains listed below, sequenced in a study of shared T cell receptors in the human thymus. Assay: immunoSEQ multiplex PCR; the TCRdb copy retains only in-frame clones and omits some. The sample holds about 380,000 clones; roughly 94% are singletons and the top ten take approximately 0.02%. The sequenced sample was thymocytes. The receptors come from a human donor.

The J gene is TRBJ2-3, the V gene TRBV14; D is possibly TRBD2 (5 bases). Trimming cost V 0 bases and J 3 bases, with 10 bases left between them. Germline V lookup: CDR1 SGHDN, CDR2 FVKESK. CDR3 length: 15 amino acids. CDR3 bases: TGTGCCAGCAGCCAAGATAAGAGGGAAACAGATACGCAGTATTTT. This encodes CASSQDKRETDTQYF.

The chain has TRBV25-1 and TRBJ1-2; 9 bases align to TRBD1. This CDR3 is built from 14 residues. The V and J ends lost 6 bases and 6 bases, in that order; junction bases with no gene match: 8. Per germline, CDR1 MGHDK and CDR2 SYGVNS. The CDR3 loop is CASRAPGTGNGYTF. The CDR3 DNA reads as TGTGCCAGCAGAGCCCCCGGGACAGGGAATGGCTACACCTTC.

The genes are TRBV5-5 and TRBJ2-7; the D is unclear. V was pared by 4 bases and J by 4 bases, with 6 bases between. CDR3 length: 11 amino acids. The germline gives CDR1 SGHKS, CDR2 YYEKEE (reference sequence). This chain's CDR3 is CASSTTYEQYF. The CDR3 DNA reads as TGTGCCAGCAGCACTACGTACGAGCAGTACTTC.

V is TRBV4-3 and J is TRBJ2-1; 9 bases fit TRBD1. Germline CDR1 and CDR2: LGHNA and YSLEER. Trimming cost V 0 bases and J 5 bases; bases outside gene matches: 20. This CDR3 is 21 amino acids long. CDR3 amino acids: CASSQEADFFWGTGFNNEQFF. Written as DNA, the CDR3 is TGCGCCAGCAGCCAAGAAGCTGACTTTTTTTGGGGGACAGGGTTTAACAATGAGCAGTTCTTC.

The chain combines TRBV11-2 with TRBJ1-2; 11 nucleotides line up with TRBD1. This CDR3 region has 18 residues. The trim removed 0 bases at V and 2 bases at J, leaving 8 bases unmatched. From germline, CDR1 is SGHAT and CDR2 FQNNGV. The CDR3 DNA follows: TGTGCCAGCAGCTTAGAGCCGGACAGGGGGCCCATAAACTATGGCTACACCTTC. Its translation is CASSLEPDRGPINYGYTF.

This chain uses TRBV11-1 with TRBJ2-1, with no clear D. Germline V gives CDR1 SGHAT, CDR2 FQDESV (reference sequence). This CDR3 region has 19 residues. With 6 bases removed from V and 2 bases from J, the gap between germline ends came to 26 bases. The CDR3 spells CASRGRYVQHEEAYNEQFF. The CDR3 coding sequence is TGTGCCAGCAGGGGTCGGTACGTACAACACGAGGAAGCCTACAATGAGCAGTTCTTC.

The gene calls are TRBV10-3 and TRBJ2-1, with D possibly being TRBD2 (6 bases). This CDR3 region has 15 residues. Trimming took 0 bases from V and 8 from J, leaving 14 bases between them. Germline V lookup: CDR1 ENHRY, CDR2 SYGVKD. The CDR3 here is CAISESAGKADEQFF. CDR3 coding DNA: TGTGCCATCAGTGAGTCGGCGGGAAAGGCGGATGAGCAGTTCTTC.

J is TRBJ2-7 and V is TRBV4-1; TRBD2 agrees at 12 bases. The CDR3 covers 17 residues. Trimming at V came to 0 bases and at J to 5 bases, leaving 8 bases not matched to a gene. From germline, CDR1 is MGHRA and CDR2 YSYEKL. CDR3 sequence (DNA): TGCGCCAGCAGCCAAGATGGGCCTAGCGGGAGGGCCCACGAGCAGTACTTC. Translated: CASSQDGPSGRAHEQYF.

As DNA, the CDR3 is TGTGCCAGAAGCTTTACAGGGGATCGGACCCGGGAGCTGTTTTTT. Translated, it gives CARSFTGDRTRELFF. The chain joins TRBV5-3 to TRBJ2-2; 7 bases match TRBD1. TRBV5-3 is classed as an ORF, of uncertain function. V gave up 2 bases and J gave up 9 bases; unmatched junction bases: 10. The CDR3 sequence is 15 residues long.

The V call is TRBV15, the J call TRBJ1-5; D not certain. The CDR3 length is 19 residues. The V gene lost 3 bases and the J gene lost 1 base, with 22 bases spanning the gap. Germline CDR1 reads LNHNV; CDR2 reads YYDKDF (reference sequence). The CDR3 bases are TGTGCCACCAGCAGGGGTAGGGCCGGAGAAATATTGAGCAATCAGCCCCAGCATTTT. It codes for CATSRGRAGEILSNQPQHF.

The chain carries TRBV7-8 and TRBJ1-1; a weak D match, TRBD1 (5 bases). Trimming left V 5 bases short and J 3 bases short, with 13 bases between. The V gene's germline CDR1 is SGHVS and CDR2 FQNEAQ. CDR3 length: 14 amino acids. CDR3 bases: TGTGCCAGCAGCCAAGGGGACGAGGACACTGAAGCTTTCTTT. This encodes CASSQGDEDTEAFF.

V usage is TRBV25-1 and J usage is TRBJ1-1; TRBD1 might be the D (6 bases). Germline loops: CDR1 MGHDK, CDR2 SYGVNS. The CDR3 sequence is 15 residues long. Trimming pared 0 bases from V and 5 bases from J, leaving 13 bases between. CDR3 region: CASSEYQPGATEAFF. Written as DNA, the CDR3 is TGTGCCAGCAGTGAATATCAGCCAGGGGCGACTGAAGCTTTCTTT. Full variable domain (outside the CDR3, taken from reference TRBV25-1 and TRBJ1-1): EADIYQTPRYLVIGTGKKITLECSQTMGHDKMYWYQQDPGMELHLIHYSYGVNSTEKGDLSSESTVSRIRTEHFPLTLESARPSHTSQYLCASSEYQPGATEAFFGQGTRLTVV.

The V call is TRBV19, the J call TRBJ1-4; 9 bases are a match to TRBD1. This CDR3 comprises 14 residues. CDR1 is LNHDA, CDR2 SQIVND, per germline (reference sequence). With 6 bases clipped from V and 7 bases from J, the junction kept 6 bases outside the gene matches. The CDR3 DNA sequence: TGTGCCAGTAGGCAGGACAGGGGAGGTGAAAAACTGTTTTTT. Residues: CASRQDRGGEKLFF.

The rearrangement joins TRBV13 to TRBJ2-3; a possible D gene is TRBD2 (6 bases). There are 19 residues in the CDR3. The germline V gene has CDR1 PRHDT and CDR2 FYEKMQ (reference sequence). Trimming pared 0 bases from V and 4 bases from J, leaving 23 bases between. This chain's CDR3 is CASSLGLAWREGVADTQYF. The CDR3 region has the DNA TGTGCCAGCAGCTTAGGGCTAGCGTGGCGCGAAGGCGTAGCAGATACGCAGTATTTT.

V and J are TRBV29-1 and TRBJ1-1; 9 bases are a match to TRBD1. The CDR3 sequence is 13 residues long. CDR1 and CDR2 from the germline V gene are SQVTM and ANQGSEA. Trimming cost V 6 bases and J 1 base; bases outside gene matches: 3. This CDR3 reads CSVRDRENTEAFF. The CDR3 bases are TGCAGCGTCAGGGACAGGGAGAACACTGAAGCTTTCTTT.

The J gene is TRBJ2-1, the V gene TRBV12-5; the D is unclear. CDR3 length: 16 amino acids. V lost 1 base to trimming and J lost 0 bases, with 10 bases between them. Per the germline V gene, CDR1 is LGHNT and CDR2 is FRNRAP. The CDR3 DNA reads TGTGCTAGTGGTTTGGCCCCCTTCCCCTCCTACAATGAGCAGTTCTTC. Protein sequence: CASGLAPFPSYNEQFF.